The 25 T cell receptor beta chains in this list originate from one sample, sequenced in a study of OX40 agonist ivuxolimab in advanced cancers. Libraries were prepared by immunoSEQ multiplex PCR; TCRdb keeps only in-frame clonotypes and omits some of them. The sample consists of roughly 90,000 clones, 91% of them appearing once. Sequencing used CD4+ or CD8+ T cells sorted from blood, obtained in a trial of the OX40 agonist ivuxolimab. Every receptor here comes from an adult with an advanced solid tumor such as melanoma, head and neck, liver or kidney cancer.

This clone was seen at least ten times. The chain is built from TRBV27 and TRBJ2-1; 7 positions agree with TRBD1. V lost 3 bases and J lost 5; bases outside the gene matches: 1. Germline CDR1 reads MNHEY; CDR2 reads SMNVEV (reference sequence). This CDR3 comprises 13 residues. CDR3 DNA sequence: TGTGCCAGCAGTTTTGGACAGGACAATGAGCAGTTCTTC. The encoded protein is CASSFGQDNEQFF.

The rearrangement links TRBV6-6 to TRBJ2-7; 7 nucleotides align to TRBD1. In germline, CDR1 is MNHNY, CDR2 SVGAGI (reference sequence). This CDR3 has 15 residues. J gave up 6 bases and V 2 bases, and 10 bases lay outside the gene matches. CDR3 bases: TGTGCCAGCAGTTACCGTCGGGACAGTCTGTCCGAGCAGTACTTC. Protein sequence: CASSYRRDSLSEQYF.

The J gene is TRBJ2-5, the V gene TRBV27, with TRBD1 as a possible D gene (5 bases). Between the trimmed V and J ends, which lost 0 bases and 2 bases, there was a span of 13 bases. Germline CDR1 reads MNHEY; CDR2 reads SMNVEV (reference sequence). This CDR3 has 16 amino acids. For the CDR3, the DNA is TGTGCCAGCAGTTTATCGGGCCACAGGATGCAAGAGACCCAGTACTTC. Encoded protein: CASSLSGHRMQETQYF.

The CDR3 region is CAISNSGPSSYEQYF. The CDR3 nucleotides read TGTGCCATCAGTAATAGCGGTCCTAGCTCCTACGAGCAGTACTTC. The J gene is TRBJ2-7, the V gene TRBV10-3; the D gene is possibly TRBD2 (6 bases). CDR1 and CDR2 from the germline V gene are ENHRY and SYGVKD. This CDR3 comprises 15 residues. V was shortened by 5 bases and J by 0 bases, with 14 bases between the two germline ends.

The chain uses TRBV10-3 and TRBJ2-1, with D perhaps matching TRBD1 or TRBD2 (5 bases each). The CDR3 has 13 residues. Germline V gene lookup returns CDR1 ENHRY and CDR2 SYGVKD. V lost 5 bases and J lost 5, with 10 bases in between. The CDR3 bases are TGTGCCATCAGTCGGGACGGTGACAATGAGCAGTTCTTC. Its translation is CAISRDGDNEQFF.

The chain recombines TRBV27 with TRBJ2-7; D may be TRBD1 (6 bases). From germline, CDR1 is MNHEY and CDR2 SMNVEV (reference sequence). There are 15 residues in the CDR3. The V end was cut by 8 bases, the J end by 0 bases, with 17 bases between. The chain's CDR3 is CASGLLRDNSYEQYF. The CDR3 DNA follows: TGTGCCAGCGGCCTCCTCCGGGACAACTCCTACGAGCAGTACTTC.

This clone is a singleton in its sample. The V and J genes are TRBV9 and TRBJ2-3, with 12 bases that match TRBD2. Germline V CDR1 and CDR2: SGDLS, YYNGEE. The CDR3 is made up of 13 amino acids. With V trimmed by 8 bases and J by 3 bases, 1 base remained unmatched. CDR3 DNA sequence: TGTGCCAGTGGACTAGCGGGGACAGATACGCAGTATTTT. Encoded protein: CASGLAGTDTQYF.

This chain connects TRBV28 to TRBJ1-5; D call uncertain. This CDR3 is 14 amino acids long. The V and J ends lost 3 bases and 7 bases respectively, with 13 bases between them. From germline, CDR1 is MDHEN and CDR2 SYDVKM. The CDR3 sequence: CASSLYLTGQPQHF. CDR3 in DNA: TGTGCCAGCAGTTTGTACCTGACTGGACAGCCCCAGCATTTT.

V and J are TRBV5-4 and TRBJ2-1, with D possibly being TRBD2 (5 bases). V lost 0 bases, J lost 2 bases, and 12 bases lay in between. This CDR3 region has 16 residues. The V gene's germline CDR1 is SGHNT and CDR2 YYREEE (reference sequence). The CDR3: CASSLAGGGPYNEQFF. The CDR3 DNA is TGTGCCAGCAGCTTGGCGGGCGGAGGCCCCTACAATGAGCAGTTCTTC.

The rearrangement links TRBV7-8 to TRBJ1-5, with D maybe TRBD1 (5 bases). CDR1 and CDR2 (germline): SGHVS, FQNEAQ. Trimming stripped 5 bases from V and 2 bases from J, with 16 bases between. The CDR3 has 16 amino acids. The CDR3 nucleotides are TGTGCCAGCAGCATGATGGGGGAGCTCGGCAATCAGCCCCAGCATTTT. This translates into CASSMMGELGNQPQHF.

V gene TRBV14 combines with J gene TRBJ2-7; the match to TRBD1 covers 8 bases. The ends lost 4 bases at V and 2 bases at J; junction bases unmatched: 4. Germline V gives CDR1 SGHDN, CDR2 FVKESK. This CDR3 comprises 14 residues. The CDR3 sequence is CASSPYRGAYEQYF. CDR3 DNA sequence: TGTGCCAGCAGCCCGTACAGGGGGGCCTACGAGCAGTACTTC.

The chain has TRBV27 and TRBJ2-7, with 7 bases fitting TRBD1. This CDR3 contains 15 residues. J lost 2 bases, V lost 6 bases, and 10 bases had no gene match. Germline CDR1 and CDR2: MNHEY and SMNVEV (reference sequence). This chain's CDR3 is CASRLTPGQTYEQYF. CDR3 DNA sequence: TGTGCCAGCAGGCTAACCCCGGGACAGACCTACGAGCAGTACTTC.

The CDR3 coding sequence is TGTGCCAGCAGCACGGGGACTAGCGGGAGTAAGAATGAGCAGTTCTTC. This gives the protein CASSTGTSGSKNEQFF. The chain joins TRBV7-9 to TRBJ2-1, with 14 bases fitting TRBD2. The CDR3 sequence is 16 residues long. Germline-derived CDR1 and CDR2 are SEHNR and FQNEAQ (reference sequence). V lost 5 bases, J lost 7 bases, and 7 bases stayed unmatched.

The chain employs TRBV10-1 and TRBJ1-1; the D is unclear. The V end was cut by 3 bases, the J end by 1 base, with 9 bases between. The CDR3 length is 14 residues. Germline CDR1 and CDR2: WNHNN and SYGVQD (reference sequence). The CDR3 sequence is CASSDRTENTEAFF. In DNA, the CDR3 is TGCGCCAGCAGTGACCGTACAGAGAACACTGAAGCTTTCTTT.

The V gene is TRBV4-2, the J gene TRBJ2-1; 11 bases align to TRBD2. V was pared by 5 bases and J by 1 base, with 4 bases of the junction left unmatched. Germline V gives CDR1 LGHNA, CDR2 YNFKEQ. CDR3 length: 16 residues. As DNA, the CDR3 is TGTGCCAGCAGCTTGAGACTAGCGGGATCCTACAATGAGCAGTTCTTC. Protein product: CASSLRLAGSYNEQFF.

The sample holds a few counts of this clone. This chain joins TRBV5-1 and TRBJ1-2; TRBD1 is a possible D gene (6 bases). The germline V gene has CDR1 SGHRS and CDR2 YFSETQ. This CDR3 is built from 15 residues. Between the trimmed V and J ends, which lost 5 bases and 3 bases, there was a span of 17 bases. This chain's CDR3 is CASRAGQGDYYGYTF. DNA of the CDR3: TGCGCCAGCAGAGCGGGACAAGGGGATTACTATGGCTACACCTTC.

V and J are TRBV2 and TRBJ2-7, with 7 bases aligning to TRBD2. Germline assignment: CDR1 SNHLY and CDR2 FYNNEI. J gave up 5 bases and V 10 bases, and 5 bases lay outside the gene matches. The CDR3 contains 11 residues. CDR3 sequence: CATKLANEQYF. CDR3 coding DNA: TGTGCCACCAAACTAGCGAACGAGCAGTACTTC.

This clone was seen just once. V and J are TRBV27 and TRBJ1-5, with a weak D call TRBD1 (5 bases). Germline assignment: CDR1 MNHEY and CDR2 SMNVEV (reference sequence). V was cut by 6 bases and J by 4 bases, with 13 bases left in between. The CDR3 is 14 residues long. The CDR3 here is CASSRGGRNQPQHF. The CDR3 coding sequence is TGTGCCAGCAGCCGCGGGGGGAGAAATCAGCCCCAGCATTTT.

The rearrangement uses TRBV4-1 and TRBJ1-2; TRBD1 matches 9 bases. The germline V gene has CDR1 MGHRA and CDR2 YSYEKL. The CDR3 extends over 15 amino acids. Trimming at V came to 4 bases and at J to 0 bases, leaving 3 bases not matched to a gene. In nucleotides, the CDR3 is TGCGCCAGCAGCCCCGGGACAGGGTCTAACTATGGCTACACCTTC. It translates to CASSPGTGSNYGYTF.

This rearrangement joins TRBV10-3 to TRBJ2-1; TRBD1 aligns across 10 bases. Trimming took 6 bases from V and 4 from J; bases not matched to a gene: 15. Germline V gene data show CDR1 as ENHRY and CDR2 as SYGVKD. The CDR3 spans 18 residues. CDR3 nucleotides: TGTGCCATCAGCCCGGACAGGGGGGCCACCAGGGGTTACAATGAGCAGTTCTTC. It specifies CAISPDRGATRGYNEQFF.

The rearrangement links TRBV29-1 to TRBJ1-3, with TRBD1 identical over 9 bases. J was trimmed by 0 bases and V by 5 bases; bases with no gene match: 5. The CDR3 consists of 15 residues. Germline CDR1 reads SQVTM; CDR2 reads ANQGSEA. The CDR3 DNA reads as TGCAGCGTTAGGACAGGGGCTTACTCTGGAAACACCATATATTTT. Its protein is CSVRTGAYSGNTIYF.

This chain uses TRBV21-1 with TRBJ2-2; the table names TRBD2, a call not compared with the DNA. TRBV21-1 is classified as a pseudogene. CDR3 length: 19 amino acids. CDR3 region: CASSKDGSGRLNGTGELFF. In DNA form, the CDR3 reads TGTGCCAGCAGCAAAGACGGTAGCGGACGCCTAAACGGGACCGGGGAGCTGTTTTTT.

The chain is built from TRBV20-1 and TRBJ2-2, with D uncertain. The CDR3 has 11 residues. Germline CDR1 DFQATT, CDR2 SNEGSKA (reference sequence). The germline V and J ends were trimmed by 7 bases and 7 bases, with 10 bases remaining between them. Here the CDR3 reads CSVKRNGELFF. DNA for the CDR3: TGCAGTGTTAAGAGGAACGGGGAGCTGTTTTTT.

This clone is a singleton in its sample. The CDR3 sequence: CASRTASTDTQYF. In DNA form, the CDR3 reads TGTGCCAGCAGAACCGCTAGCACAGATACGCAGTATTTT. The chain has TRBV6-1 and TRBJ2-3, with no clear D. The CDR3 has 13 amino acids. V was cut by 6 bases and J by 0 bases, with 7 bases left in between. Germline V CDR1 and CDR2: MNHNS, SASEGT.

The chain recombines TRBV27 with TRBJ1-5, with unresolved D. Trimming removed 3 bases from V and 4 bases from J, with 4 bases in between. The CDR3 is 12 amino acids. Germline V gives CDR1 MNHEY, CDR2 SMNVEV (reference sequence). The CDR3 loop is CASSFTNQPQHF. DNA for the CDR3: TGTGCCAGCAGTTTTACGAATCAGCCCCAGCATTTT.